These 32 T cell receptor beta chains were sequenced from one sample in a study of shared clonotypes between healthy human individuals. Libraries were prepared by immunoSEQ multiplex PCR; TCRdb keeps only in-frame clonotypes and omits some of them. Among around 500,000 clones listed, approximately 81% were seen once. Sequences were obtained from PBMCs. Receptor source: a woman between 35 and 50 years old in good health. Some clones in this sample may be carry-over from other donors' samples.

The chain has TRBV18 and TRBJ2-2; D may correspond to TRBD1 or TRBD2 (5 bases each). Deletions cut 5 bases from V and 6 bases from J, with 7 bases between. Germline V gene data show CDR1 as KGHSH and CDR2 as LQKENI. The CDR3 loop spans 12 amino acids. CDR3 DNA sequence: TGTGCCAGCTCAAAGGGACCCGGGGAGCTGTTTTTT. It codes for CASSKGPGELFF.

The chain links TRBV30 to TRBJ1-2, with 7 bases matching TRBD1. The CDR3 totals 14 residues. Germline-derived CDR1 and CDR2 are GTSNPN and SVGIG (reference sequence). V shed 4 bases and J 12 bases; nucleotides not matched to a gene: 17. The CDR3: CAWNCKGGVGGHTF. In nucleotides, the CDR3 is TGTGCCTGGAACTGCAAAGGTGGCGTAGGGGGCCACACCTTC.

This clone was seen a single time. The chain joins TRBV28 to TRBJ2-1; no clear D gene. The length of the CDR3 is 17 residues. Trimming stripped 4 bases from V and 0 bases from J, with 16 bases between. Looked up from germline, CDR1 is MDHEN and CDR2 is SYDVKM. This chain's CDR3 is CASSSSEGLISYNEQFF. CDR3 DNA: TGTGCCAGCAGTTCGTCCGAAGGCCTCATCTCCTACAATGAGCAGTTCTTC. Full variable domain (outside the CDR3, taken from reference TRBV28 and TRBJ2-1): DVKVTQSSRYLVKRTGEKVFLECVQDMDHENMFWYRQDPGLGLRLIYFSYDVKMKEKGDIPEGYSVSREKKERFSLILESASTNQTSMYLCASSSSEGLISYNEQFFGPGTRLTVL.

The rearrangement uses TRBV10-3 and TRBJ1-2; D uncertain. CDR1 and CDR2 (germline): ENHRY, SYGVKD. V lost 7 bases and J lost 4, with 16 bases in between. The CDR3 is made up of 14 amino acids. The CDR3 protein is CAINDPSTSYGYTF. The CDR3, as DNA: TGTGCCATCAACGACCCAAGTACTTCCTATGGCTACACCTTC.

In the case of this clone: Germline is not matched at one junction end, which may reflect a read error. The CDR3 DNA reads as TGTGCTAGCAGCTTTGTTATCACCTGGGAGCTGTTTTTT. Translated, it gives CASSFVITWELFF. The genes are TRBV5-6 and TRBJ2-2; D unresolved. The CDR3 sequence is 13 residues long. CDR1 and CDR2 (germline): SGHDT, YYEEEE.

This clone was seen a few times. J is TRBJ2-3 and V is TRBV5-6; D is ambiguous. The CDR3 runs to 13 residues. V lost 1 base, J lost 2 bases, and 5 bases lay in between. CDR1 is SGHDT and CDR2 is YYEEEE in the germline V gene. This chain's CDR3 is CASSLPLTDTQYF. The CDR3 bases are TGTGCCAGCAGCTTGCCCCTCACAGATACGCAGTATTTT.

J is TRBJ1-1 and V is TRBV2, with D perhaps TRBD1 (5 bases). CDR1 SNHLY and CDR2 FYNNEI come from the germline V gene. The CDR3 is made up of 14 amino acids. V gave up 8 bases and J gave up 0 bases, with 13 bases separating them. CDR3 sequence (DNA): TGTGCCAGCGGCCTCCAGGGTATGAACACTGAAGCTTTCTTT. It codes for CASGLQGMNTEAFF. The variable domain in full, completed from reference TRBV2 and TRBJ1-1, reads EPEVTQTPSHQVTQMGQEVILRCVPISNHLYFYWYRQILGQKVEFLVSFYNNEISEKSEIFDDQFSVERPDGSNFTLKIRSTKLEDSAMYFCASGLQGMNTEAFFGQGTRLTVV.

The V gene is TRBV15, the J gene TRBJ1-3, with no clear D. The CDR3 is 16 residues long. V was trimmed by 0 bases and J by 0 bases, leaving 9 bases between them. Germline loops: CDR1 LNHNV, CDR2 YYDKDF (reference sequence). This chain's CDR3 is CATSRDLMNSGNTIYF. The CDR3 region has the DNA TGTGCCACCAGCAGAGATCTCATGAACTCTGGAAACACCATATATTTT.

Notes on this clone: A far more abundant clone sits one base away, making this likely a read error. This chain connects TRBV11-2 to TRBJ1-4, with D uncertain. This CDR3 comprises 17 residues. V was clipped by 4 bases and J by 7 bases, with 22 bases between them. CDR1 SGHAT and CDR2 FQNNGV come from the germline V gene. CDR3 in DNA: TGTGCCAGCAGCTCCCTAAGGCCATGCCTAGTTAGTGAAAAACTGTTTTTT. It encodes CASSSLRPCLVSEKLFF.

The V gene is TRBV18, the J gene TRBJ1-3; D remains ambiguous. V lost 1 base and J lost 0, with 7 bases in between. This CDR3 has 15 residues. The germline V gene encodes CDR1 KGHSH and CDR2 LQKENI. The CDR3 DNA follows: TGTGCCAGCTCACCACAGGGCCACTCTGGAAACACCATATATTTT. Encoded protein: CASSPQGHSGNTIYF.

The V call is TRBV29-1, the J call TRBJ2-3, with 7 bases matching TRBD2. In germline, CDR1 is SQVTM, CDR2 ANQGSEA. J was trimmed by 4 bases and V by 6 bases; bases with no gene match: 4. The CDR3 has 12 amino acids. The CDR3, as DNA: TGCAGCGTCTTAGCGGGCGCAGATACGCAGTATTTT. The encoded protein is CSVLAGADTQYF.

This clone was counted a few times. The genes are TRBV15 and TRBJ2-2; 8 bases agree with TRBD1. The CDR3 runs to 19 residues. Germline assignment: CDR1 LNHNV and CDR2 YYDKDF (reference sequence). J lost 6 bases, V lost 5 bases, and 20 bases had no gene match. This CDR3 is CATSQQRWGTAGGSGELFF. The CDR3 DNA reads TGTGCCACCAGCCAGCAGAGGTGGGGGACTGCAGGGGGCTCCGGGGAGCTGTTTTTT.

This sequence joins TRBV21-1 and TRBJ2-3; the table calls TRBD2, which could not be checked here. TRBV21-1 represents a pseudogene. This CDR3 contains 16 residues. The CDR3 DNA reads TGTGCCAGCAGCAAAGAGAAGCGCCCAAGCACAGATACGCAGTATTTT. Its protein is CASSKEKRPSTDTQYF.

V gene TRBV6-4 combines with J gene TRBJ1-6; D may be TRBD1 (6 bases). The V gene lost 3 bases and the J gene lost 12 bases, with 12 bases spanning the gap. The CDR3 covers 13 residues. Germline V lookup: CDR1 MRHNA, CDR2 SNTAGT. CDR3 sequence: CASSEVSGEPLHF. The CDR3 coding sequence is TGTGCCAGCAGTGAAGTTTCAGGGGAACCCCTCCACTTT.

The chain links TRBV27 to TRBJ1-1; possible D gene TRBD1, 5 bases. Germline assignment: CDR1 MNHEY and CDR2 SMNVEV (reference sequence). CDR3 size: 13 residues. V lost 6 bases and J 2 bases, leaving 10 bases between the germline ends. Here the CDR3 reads CASSRGTNTEAFF. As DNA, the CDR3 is TGTGCCAGCAGCCGAGGGACCAACACTGAAGCTTTCTTT.

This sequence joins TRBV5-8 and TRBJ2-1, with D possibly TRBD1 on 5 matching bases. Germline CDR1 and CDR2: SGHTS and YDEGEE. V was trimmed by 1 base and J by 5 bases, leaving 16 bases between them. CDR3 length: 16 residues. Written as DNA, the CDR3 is TGTGCCAGCAGCTTGTTTTTAGGGGTATACAACAATGAGCAGTTCTTC. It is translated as CASSLFLGVYNNEQFF. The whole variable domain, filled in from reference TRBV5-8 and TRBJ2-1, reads EAGVTQSPTHLIKTRGQQATLRCSPISGHTSVYWYQQALGLGLQFLLWYDEGEERNRGNFPPRFSGRQFPNYSSELNVNALELEDSALYLCASSLFLGVYNNEQFFGPGTRLTVL.

The DNA of the CDR3 is TGCGCCAGCAATCTAGCGGGAGGGACAGATACGCAGTATTTT. This sequence encodes CASNLAGGTDTQYF. The chain couples TRBV5-1 to TRBJ2-3, with 12 bases identical to TRBD2. The CDR3 has 14 amino acids. Germline CDR1 SGHRS, CDR2 YFSETQ. V shed 6 bases, J shed 3 bases, and the junction held 2 bases outside the gene matches.

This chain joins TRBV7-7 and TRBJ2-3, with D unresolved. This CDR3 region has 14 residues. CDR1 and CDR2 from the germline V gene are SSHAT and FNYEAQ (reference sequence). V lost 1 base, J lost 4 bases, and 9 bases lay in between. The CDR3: CASSLESASDTQYF. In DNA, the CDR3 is TGTGCCAGCAGCTTAGAGTCAGCGTCAGATACGCAGTATTTT.

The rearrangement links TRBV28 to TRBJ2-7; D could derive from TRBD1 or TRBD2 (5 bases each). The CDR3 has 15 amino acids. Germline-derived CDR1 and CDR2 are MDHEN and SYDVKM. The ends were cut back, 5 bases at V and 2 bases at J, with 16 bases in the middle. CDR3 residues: CASSKIRDGPYEQYF. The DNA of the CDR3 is TGTGCCAGCAGTAAGATTCGGGACGGTCCCTACGAGCAGTACTTC.

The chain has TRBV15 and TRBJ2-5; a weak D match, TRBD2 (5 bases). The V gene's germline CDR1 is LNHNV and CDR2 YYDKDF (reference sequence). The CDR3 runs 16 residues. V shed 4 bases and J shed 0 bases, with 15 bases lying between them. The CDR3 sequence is CATSNPSRGNQETQYF. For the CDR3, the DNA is TGTGCCACCAGCAACCCCTCCCGGGGAAACCAAGAGACCCAGTACTTC.

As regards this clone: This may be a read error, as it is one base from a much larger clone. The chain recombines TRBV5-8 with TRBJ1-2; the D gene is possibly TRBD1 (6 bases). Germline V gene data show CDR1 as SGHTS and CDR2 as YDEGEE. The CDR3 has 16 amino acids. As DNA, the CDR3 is TGTGCCAGCAGCTTTTCTGGACAGAGCCGAAAGGGAGGCTACGCCTTC. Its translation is CASSFSGQSRKGGYAF.

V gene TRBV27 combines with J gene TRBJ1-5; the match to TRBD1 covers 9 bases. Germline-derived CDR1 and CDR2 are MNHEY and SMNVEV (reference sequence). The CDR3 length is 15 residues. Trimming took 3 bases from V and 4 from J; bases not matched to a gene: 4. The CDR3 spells CASSFGTGPNQPQHF. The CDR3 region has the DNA TGTGCCAGCAGTTTCGGGACAGGGCCAAATCAGCCCCAGCATTTT.

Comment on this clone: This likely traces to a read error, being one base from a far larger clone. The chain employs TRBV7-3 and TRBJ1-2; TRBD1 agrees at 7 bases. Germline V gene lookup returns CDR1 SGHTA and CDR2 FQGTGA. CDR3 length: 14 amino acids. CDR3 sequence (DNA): TGTGCCAGCAGCCCGGGACAGAGTAACTATGGCCACACCTTC. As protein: CASSPGQSNYGHTF.

CDR3 nucleotide sequence: TGTGCCACAGGCGGGACAGGGGTTGACACCGGGGAGCTGTTTTTT. It is translated as CATGGTGVDTGELFF. This chain joins TRBV11-3 and TRBJ2-2, with TRBD1 matching 10 bases. The CDR3 totals 15 residues. The V gene end was trimmed by 10 bases and the J gene end by 3 bases; junction bases not matched to a gene: 8. CDR1 and CDR2 (germline): SGHNT, YENEEA.

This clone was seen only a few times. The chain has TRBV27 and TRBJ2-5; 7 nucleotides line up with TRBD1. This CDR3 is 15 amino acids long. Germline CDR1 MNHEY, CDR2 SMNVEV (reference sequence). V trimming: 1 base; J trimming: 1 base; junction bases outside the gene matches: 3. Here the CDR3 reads CASSLWGQSQETQYF. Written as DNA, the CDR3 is TGTGCCAGCAGTTTATGGGGACAGTCCCAAGAGACCCAGTACTTC.

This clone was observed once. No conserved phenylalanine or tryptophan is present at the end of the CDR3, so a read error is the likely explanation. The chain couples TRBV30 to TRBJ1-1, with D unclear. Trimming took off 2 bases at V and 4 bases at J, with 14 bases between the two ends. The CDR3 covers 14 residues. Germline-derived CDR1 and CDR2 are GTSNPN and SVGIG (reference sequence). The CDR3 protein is CAWSRTHRGTEAFS. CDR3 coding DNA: TGTGCCTGGAGTCGGACCCATAGAGGCACTGAAGCTTTCTCT.

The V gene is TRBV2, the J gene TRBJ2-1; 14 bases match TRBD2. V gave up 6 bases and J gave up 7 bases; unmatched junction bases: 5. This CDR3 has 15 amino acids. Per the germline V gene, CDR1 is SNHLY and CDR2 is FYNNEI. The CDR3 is CASRTGLAGDNEQFF. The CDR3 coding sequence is TGTGCCAGCAGGACGGGACTAGCGGGAGATAATGAGCAGTTCTTC.

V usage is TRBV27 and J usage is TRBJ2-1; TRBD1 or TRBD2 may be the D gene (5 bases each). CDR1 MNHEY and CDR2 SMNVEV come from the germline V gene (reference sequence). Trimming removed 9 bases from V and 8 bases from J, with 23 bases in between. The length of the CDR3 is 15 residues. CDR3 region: CASKSGKSGSHEQFF. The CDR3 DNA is TGTGCCAGTAAGTCGGGGAAGTCAGGGAGCCATGAGCAGTTCTTC.

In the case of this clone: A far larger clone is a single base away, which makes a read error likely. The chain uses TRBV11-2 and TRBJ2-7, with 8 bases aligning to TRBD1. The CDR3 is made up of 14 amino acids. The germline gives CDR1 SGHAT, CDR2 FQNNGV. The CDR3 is CASSPQGGLYERYF. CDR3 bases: TGTGCCAGCAGCCCACAGGGGGGACTGTACGAGCGGTACTTC.

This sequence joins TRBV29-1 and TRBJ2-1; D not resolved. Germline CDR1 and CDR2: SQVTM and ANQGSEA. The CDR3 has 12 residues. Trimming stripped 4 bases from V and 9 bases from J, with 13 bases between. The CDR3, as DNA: TGCAGCGTTGTGGCTTCCCGCAGTGAGCAGTTCTTC. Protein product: CSVVASRSEQFF.

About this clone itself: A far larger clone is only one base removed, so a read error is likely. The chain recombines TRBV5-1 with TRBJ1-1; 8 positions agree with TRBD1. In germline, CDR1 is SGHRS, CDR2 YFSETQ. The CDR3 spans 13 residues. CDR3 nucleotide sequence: TGCTCCAGCAGCCCAAGGACAGGGACTGAAGCTTTCTTT. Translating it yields CSSSPRTGTEAFF.

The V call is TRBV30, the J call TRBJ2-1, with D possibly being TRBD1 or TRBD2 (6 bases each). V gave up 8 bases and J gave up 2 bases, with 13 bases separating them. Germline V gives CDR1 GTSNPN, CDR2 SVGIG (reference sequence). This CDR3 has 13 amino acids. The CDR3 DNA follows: TGTGCCCGCTCTAGGGGGGCCTACAATGAGCAGTTCTTC. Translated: CARSRGAYNEQFF.